A selection of T cell receptor beta chains follows, all from one sample in a study of sequential checkpoint blockade in melanoma. TCRdb keeps only in-frame clones here, not all; method: immunoSEQ multiplex PCR. Of around 30,000 clones in the sample, approximately 82% are singletons; the top ten hold 18%. Specimen: CD8+ T cells sorted from blood (inferred from file names), collected from a patient given nivolumab and ipilimumab in sequence. Source of these receptors: a human donor with melanoma. The CDR3 runs from the conserved cysteine through the conserved F or W. A D gene is named only where the DNA matches it firmly. Clone size, where shown, is once, few, many, or a class for clones that have expanded.

J: TRBJ1-6
V: TRBV6-5
size: -
D: -
CDR3: CASSYWAGVNNSPLHF
DNA: TGTGCCAGCAGTTACTGGGCAGGTGTTAATAATTCACCCCTCCACTTT

J: TRBJ2-2
V: TRBV7-9
size: -
D: TRBD1
CDR3: CASSPRTGGLLELFF
DNA: TGTGCCAGCAGCCCACGGACAGGGGGCCTTCTGGAGCTGTTTTTT

J: TRBJ2-3
V: TRBV27
size: -
D: TRBD2
CDR3: CASSPTAGTDTQYF
DNA: TGTGCCAGCAGTCCCACAGCGGGAACAGATACGCAGTATTTT

J: TRBJ2-7
V: TRBV7-8
size: -
D: -
CDR3: CASSRTAGLRPYEQYF
DNA: TGTGCCAGCAGCCGAACGGCGGGTTTACGCCCCTACGAGCAGTACTTC

J: TRBJ1-4
V: TRBV5-4
size: -
D: TRBD1
CDR3: CASSGRRTGRGEKLFF
DNA: TGTGCCAGCAGCGGCCGACGGACAGGGCGGGGGGAAAAACTGTTTTTT

J: TRBJ2-7
V: TRBV5-6
size: -
D: -
CDR3: CASSPWNRGALSEQYF
DNA: TGTGCCAGCAGCCCCTGGAATCGCGGGGCCCTATCCGAGCAGTACTTC

J: TRBJ2-7
V: TRBV7-6
size: -
D: -
CDR3: CASSLAGLGGSYEQYF
DNA: TGTGCCAGCAGCTTAGCGGGTTTGGGGGGCTCCTACGAGCAGTACTTC

J: TRBJ1-3
V: TRBV27
size: few
D: -
CDR3: CASSEDGNTIYF
DNA: TGTGCCAGCAGTGAGGATGGAAACACCATATATTTT

J: TRBJ2-7
V: TRBV7-9
size: -
D: -
CDR3: CASSLGVRAKSYEQYF
DNA: TGTGCCAGCAGCTTAGGGGTAAGAGCGAAATCCTACGAGCAGTACTTC

J: TRBJ2-6
V: TRBV18
size: -
D: -
CDR3: CASSPTLGASAYSGANVLTF
DNA: TGTGCCAGCTCACCAACTTTGGGTGCTAGCGCATACTCTGGGGCCAACGTCCTGACTTTC

J: TRBJ2-5
V: TRBV27
size: -
D: -
CDR3: CASGRRGQETQYF
DNA: TGTGCCAGCGGTCGTAGAGGCCAAGAGACCCAGTACTTC

J: TRBJ2-1
V: TRBV30
size: -
D: TRBD2
CDR3: CAWSGAGAGGNEQFF
DNA: TGTGCCTGGAGTGGGGCAGGGGCGGGAGGCAATGAGCAGTTCTTC

J: TRBJ2-1
V: TRBV9
size: -
D: TRBD2
CDR3: CASSVVGGARGEQFF
DNA: TGTGCCAGCAGCGTAGTAGGCGGGGCGCGGGGGGAGCAGTTCTTC

J: TRBJ1-2
V: TRBV6-1
size: -
D: -
CDR3: CASSFLGGESYGYTF
DNA: TGTGCCAGCAGTTTCCTAGGGGGGGAGTCCTATGGCTACACCTTC

J: TRBJ1-6
V: TRBV7-9
size: -
D: -
CDR3: CASSGGLQFGPPALHF
DNA: TGTGCCAGCAGCGGAGGGCTTCAATTCGGCCCCCCGGCCCTCCACTTT

J: TRBJ2-3
V: TRBV20-1
size: -
D: -
CDR3: CSARSENTQYF
DNA: TGCAGTGCTAGGAGTGAAAATACGCAGTATTTT

J: TRBJ2-5
V: TRBV6-1
size: -
D: -
CDR3: CASIGQQETQYF
DNA: TGTGCCAGCATTGGACAGCAAGAGACCCAGTACTTC

J: TRBJ2-7
V: TRBV2
size: -
D: TRBD2
CDR3: CTSSETSGSFATDEQYF
DNA: TGTACCAGCAGTGAAACTAGCGGGAGTTTCGCTACCGACGAGCAGTACTTC

J: TRBJ2-3
V: TRBV27
size: -
D: -
CDR3: CASSTSVASTDTQYF
DNA: TGTGCCAGCAGTACCAGCGTTGCTAGCACAGATACGCAGTATTTT

J: TRBJ2-3
V: TRBV4-1
size: -
D: TRBD1
CDR3: CASSQENRGRSDTQYF
DNA: TGCGCCAGCAGCCAAGAGAACAGGGGGAGGTCAGATACGCAGTATTTT

J: TRBJ1-5
V: TRBV28
size: -
D: -
CDR3: CASSFTGSGNQPQHF
DNA: TGTGCCAGCAGTTTCACAGGGTCTGGCAATCAGCCCCAGCATTTT

J: TRBJ1-2
V: TRBV4-1
size: -
D: -
CDR3: CASSQDRYGYTF
DNA: TGCGCCAGCAGCCAAGATCGCTATGGCTACACCTTC

J: TRBJ2-5
V: TRBV9
size: -
D: TRBD2
CDR3: CASSPWGGQETQYF
DNA: TGTGCCAGCAGCCCCTGGGGGGGGCAAGAGACCCAGTACTTC

J: TRBJ2-2
V: TRBV5-1
size: -
D: -
CDR3: CASSFSGSPIEELFF
DNA: TGCGCCAGCAGCTTCTCGGGATCCCCCATCGAGGAGCTGTTTTTT

J: TRBJ2-7
V: TRBV19
size: -
D: TRBD1
CDR3: CASSAGRQGLHEQYF
DNA: TGTGCCAGTAGTGCCGGGAGACAGGGGTTACACGAGCAGTACTTC

J: TRBJ2-5
V: TRBV5-6
size: -
D: TRBD2
CDR3: CASRRLAGQETQYF
DNA: TGTGCCAGCAGACGACTAGCGGGTCAAGAGACCCAGTACTTC

J: TRBJ2-5
V: TRBV5-3
size: -
D: TRBD1
CDR3: CARSLVGQRGGEETQYF
DNA: TGTGCCAGAAGCTTGGTGGGACAGAGGGGTGGGGAAGAGACCCAGTACTTC

J: TRBJ2-7
V: TRBV6-5
size: -
D: TRBD1
CDR3: CASSRYRGDPYEQYF
DNA: TGTGCCAGCAGTCGATACAGGGGAGACCCCTACGAGCAGTACTTC